This T cell receptor (beta chain) was captured in a study of blood T cell repertoires in COVID-19. Study in general: The United States, Italy and Spain were the sources of the acute and convalescent COVID-19 samples.

The germline CDR1 and CDR2 sequences are MDHEN and SYDVKM. Trimming pared 3 bases from V and 0 bases from J, leaving 14 bases between. The CDR3 is made up of 17 amino acids. This clone was seen once. The method was immunoSEQ multiplex PCR; TCRdb's version includes in-frame clones alone and lacks a portion of them. The sample lists about 140,000 clones, 87% occurring once. Sequencing used PBMCs or T cells enriched from blood (not recorded which). The chain is built from TRBV28 and TRBJ2-2; D may be TRBD1 (6 bases). The TCR comes from a man aged 55-75 years who had recovered from COVID-19. DNA of the CDR3: TGTGCCAGCAGTTTCGGGTTGAGGACAGCGAACACCGGGGAGCTGTTTTTT. It codes for CASSFGLRTANTGELFF.